These 2 T cell receptor beta chains share one sample of origin, sequenced in a study of regulatory T cells in long-lasting Graves disease (dated by TCRdb to 2020 to 2023). The intended sense of this specimen's time point label: newly diagnosed GD, antithyroid drugs for less than 3 months. For both TCR sequencing and RNA sequencing, RNA was extracted from PBMCs in TRIzol. The method was multiplex PCR. The instrument was an Illumina HiSeq 4000. iRepertoire HTBI primers and Arm-PCR amplification of CDR3 regions were used to construct TCR beta libraries. Clones were called with MiXCR by TCRdb after fastp trimmed the public reads at Q25, and only in-frame beta chains were retained. Rows matching on CDR3 protein sequence are summarized as one entry with the most common DNA and genes. Within this sample are 300,000 to 400,000 distinct CDR3 sequences, with roughly a sixth of them counted one time only. The ten top clones hold 22% of the sample.

The starting material was peripheral blood mononuclear cells (PBMCs), obtained at new diagnosis, from a patient treated with antithyroid drugs. All receptors come from a female donor with Graves disease.

This clonotype has a handful of counts. The CDR3 DNA follows: TGTGCCAGTAGTATCCAGGGCACAGATACGCAGTATTTT. Its translation: CASSIQGTDTQYF. V is TRBV19 and J is TRBJ2-3; no firm D call. Trimming took 3 bases from V and 1 from J, leaving 5 bases between them. The CDR3 runs to 13 residues. Germline V lookup: CDR1 LNHDA, CDR2 SQIVND (reference sequence).

This clonotype has just a few counts. The chain links TRBV19 to TRBJ2-5, with 8 bases matching TRBD1. CDR1 is LNHDA, CDR2 SQIVND, per germline (reference sequence). The ends lost 5 bases at V and 5 bases at J; junction bases unmatched: 10. This CDR3 spans 15 amino acids. This CDR3 reads CASSPGTGRRETQYF. CDR3 DNA sequence: TGTGCCAGTAGTCCCGGGACAGGCCGCCGGGAGACCCAGTACTTC.